This note documents a single TCR beta chain sequence. The germline V gene has CDR1 ENHRY and CDR2 SYGVKD. The CDR3 sequence is 13 residues long. V lost 0 bases and J lost 6, with 6 bases in between. These data are taken from a study of blood T cells in healthy people across ages. For the second PCR, which ran for roughly 6 to 12 cycles, a sample-barcoded 5' primer and a J-beta primer mix were used. TCRdb analysed the 5' RACE reads with MiXCR anew, one entry per CDR3 protein. In the table there are 1.5 million to 1.8 million distinct CDR3 sequences, less than 45% of which are singletons. The rearrangement joins TRBV10-3 to TRBJ1-5, with D hard to call. The TCR was taken from a woman between 18 and 30 years old in good health. The sample was blood. CDR3 loop: CAISESNSQPQHF. The CDR3 coding sequence is TGTGCCATCAGTGAGTCGAATTCTCAGCCCCAGCATTTT.